Listed below are T cell receptor beta chains from one sample, sequenced in a study of blood T cell repertoires in COVID-19. Profiling relied on immunoSEQ multiplex PCR, and the TCRdb table lists in-frame clones only, not all of them. Among over 95,000 clones listed, about 88% were seen once. The sequenced sample consisted of peripheral blood. These receptors were taken from a woman aged 70-85 years who had recovered from COVID-19. Each CDR3 is given with its conserved first and last residue. The D gene is left open where the match is weak. Size is stated for part of the rows, as once, few or many counts, or as a class when the clone is expanded.

v_call	j_call	d_call	clone_size	cdr3_aa	cdr3_nt
TRBV11-2	TRBJ1-3	.	.	CASSFEAGRGNTIYF	TGTGCCAGCAGCTTTGAAGCGGGTCGAGGAAACACCATATATTTT
TRBV7-8	TRBJ1-2	.	.	CASSSRGSSNYGYTF	TGTGCCAGCAGCTCGAGGGGGTCCAGTAACTATGGCTACACCTTC
TRBV5-1	TRBJ2-7	TRBD1	.	CASSVGQGATYEQYF	TGCGCCAGCAGCGTCGGACAGGGGGCGACCTACGAGCAGTACTTC
TRBV7-9	TRBJ2-1	TRBD2	.	CASSFKGSGGATPSEQFF	TGTGCCAGCAGCTTTAAAGGTAGCGGGGGGGCAACGCCCAGTGAGCAGTTCTTC
TRBV28	TRBJ1-5	.	.	CASSLSGPQHF	TGTGCCAGCAGTTTATCGGGGCCCCAGCATTTT
TRBV3-1/TRBV3-2	TRBJ1-1	.	.	CASSPGPRTEAFF	TGTGCCAGCAGCCCTGGGCCCCGCACTGAAGCTTTCTTT
TRBV28	TRBJ2-3	.	.	CASSPGGTDTQYF	TGTGCCAGCAGCCCAGGGGGCACAGATACGCAGTATTTT
TRBV30	TRBJ2-2	TRBD2	.	CAWNKRGGPPGELFF	TGTGCCTGGAATAAGCGGGGGGGCCCCCCCGGGGAGCTGTTTTTT
TRBV28	TRBJ2-7	.	.	CASSLGGSTSYEQYF	TGTGCCAGCAGTTTGGGGGGATCCACCTCCTACGAGCAGTACTTC
TRBV19	TRBJ2-4	.	.	CASTPRGGVKNIQYF	TGTGCCAGTACCCCGAGAGGGGGGGTCAAAAACATTCAGTACTTC
TRBV3-1/TRBV3-2	TRBJ2-5	.	few	CASSPPVETQYF	TGTGCCAGCAGCCCCCCCGTCGAGACCCAGTACTTC
TRBV30	TRBJ1-5	.	.	CAWSGGSGVGQPQHF	TGTGCCTGGAGTGGAGGGTCGGGGGTTGGTCAGCCCCAGCATTTT
TRBV30	TRBJ1-5	.	.	CAWTGNSNQPQHF	TGTGCCTGGACGGGTAACAGCAATCAGCCCCAGCATTTT
TRBV5-1	TRBJ2-3	.	.	CASSFQGPSTDTQYF	TGCGCCAGCAGCTTTCAGGGGCCTAGCACAGATACGCAGTATTTT
TRBV3-1/TRBV3-2	TRBJ1-2	TRBD1	.	CASNIGTGNYGYTF	TGTGCCAGCAACATCGGGACAGGAAACTATGGCTACACCTTC
TRBV24-1	TRBJ1-4	.	.	CATSDPRSEANEKLFF	TGTGCCACCAGTGACCCCCGGAGCGAGGCTAATGAAAAACTGTTTTTT
TRBV4-3	TRBJ2-3	TRBD1	.	CASSQETGEGTDTQYF	TGCGCCAGCAGCCAAGAAACAGGGGAAGGGACAGATACGCAGTATTTT